This T cell receptor (beta chain) was retrieved from a study of response to subunit inactivated influenza vaccine. MiXCR, applied by TCRdb to the RT-PCR reads, yields one record per CDR3 protein. This table has more than 500,000 distinct CDR3 sequences, roughly 10% appearing once. The CDR3 totals 15 residues. Germline V gene sequence: CDR1 SGHRS, CDR2 YFSETQ. With 1 base clipped from V and 6 bases from J, the junction kept 9 bases outside the gene matches. These sequences were also reported in another study, on T cells expressing NK-cell markers. That source reports: The cDNA for TCR beta came from 5'RACE template switching with UMIs.

This specimen was PBMCs from blood, taken on the day of vaccination. This clonotype originated in a man aged 50 to 60 who received an inactivated influenza vaccine. The chain links TRBV5-1 to TRBJ1-2; 7 bases are a match to TRBD1. The CDR3 spells CASSLNTGQSHGYTF. CDR3 bases: TGCGCCAGCAGCTTGAATACGGGACAGTCGCATGGCTACACCTTC.